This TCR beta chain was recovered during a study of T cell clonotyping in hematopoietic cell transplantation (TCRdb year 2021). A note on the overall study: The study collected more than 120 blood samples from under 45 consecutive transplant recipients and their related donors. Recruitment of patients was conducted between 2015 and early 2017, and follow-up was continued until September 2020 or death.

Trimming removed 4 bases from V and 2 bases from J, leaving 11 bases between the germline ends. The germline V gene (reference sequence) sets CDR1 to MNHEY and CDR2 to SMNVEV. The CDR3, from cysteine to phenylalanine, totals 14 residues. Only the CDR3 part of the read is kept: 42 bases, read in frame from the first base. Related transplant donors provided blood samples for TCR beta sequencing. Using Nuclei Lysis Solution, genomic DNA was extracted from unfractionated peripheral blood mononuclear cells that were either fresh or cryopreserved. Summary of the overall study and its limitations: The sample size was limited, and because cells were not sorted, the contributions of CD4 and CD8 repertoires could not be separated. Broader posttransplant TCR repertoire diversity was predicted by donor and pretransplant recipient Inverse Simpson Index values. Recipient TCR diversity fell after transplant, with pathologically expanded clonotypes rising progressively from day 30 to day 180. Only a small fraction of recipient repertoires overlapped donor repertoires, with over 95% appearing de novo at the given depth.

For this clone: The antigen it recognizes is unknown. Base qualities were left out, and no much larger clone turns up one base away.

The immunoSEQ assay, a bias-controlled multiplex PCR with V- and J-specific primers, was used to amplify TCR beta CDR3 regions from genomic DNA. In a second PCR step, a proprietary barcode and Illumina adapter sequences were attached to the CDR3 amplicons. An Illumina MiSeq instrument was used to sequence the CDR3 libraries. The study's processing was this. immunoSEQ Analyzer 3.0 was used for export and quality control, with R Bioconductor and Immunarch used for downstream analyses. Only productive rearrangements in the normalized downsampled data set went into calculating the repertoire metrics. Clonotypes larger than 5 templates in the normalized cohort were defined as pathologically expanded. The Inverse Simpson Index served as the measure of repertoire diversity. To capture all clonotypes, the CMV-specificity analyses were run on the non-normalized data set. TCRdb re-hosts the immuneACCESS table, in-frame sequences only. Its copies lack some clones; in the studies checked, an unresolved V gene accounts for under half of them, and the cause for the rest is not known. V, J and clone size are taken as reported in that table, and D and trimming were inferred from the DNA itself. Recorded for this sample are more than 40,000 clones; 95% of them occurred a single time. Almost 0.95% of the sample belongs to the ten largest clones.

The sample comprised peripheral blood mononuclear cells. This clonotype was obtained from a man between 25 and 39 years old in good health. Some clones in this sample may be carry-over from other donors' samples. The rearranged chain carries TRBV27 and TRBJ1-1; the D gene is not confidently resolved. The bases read TGTGCCAGCAGTTCAAGGGTTAGAAACACTGAAGCTTTCTTT. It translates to CASSSRVRNTEAFF.